This T cell receptor beta chain was recorded in a study of T cell responses to AZD1222 COVID-19 vaccine. Study-level points and caveats: As reported, nearly half of all spike-specific TCRs target variant regions that are unmutated. Repertoire collection took place solely once the T cell response had peaked.

Notes on this clone: The target antigen is unknown.

CDR1 is SGDLS and CDR2 is YYNGEE in the germline V gene. The CDR3 contains 15 residues. The V gene lost 0 bases and the J gene lost 2 bases, with 10 bases spanning the gap. Some clones are missing from TCRdb's copy, which holds only in-frame ones; the method was immunoSEQ multiplex PCR. The table records approximately 130,000 clones, over 90% of them present only once. The V and J genes are TRBV9 and TRBJ2-3; D gene ambiguous. This receptor was obtained from an adult in good health. This specimen was peripheral blood, taken on day 0 of AZD1222 vaccination. The CDR3 DNA reads as TGTGCCAGCAGCGTAGTTTCAGCTTTCACAGATACGCAGTATTTT. It is translated as CASSVVSAFTDTQYF.